This TCR beta chain derives from a study of CXCR3-negative and CXCR3-positive naive CD8 T cells. The study, taken as a whole, reports: In both naive subsets diversity was comparably high, whereas memory CD8+ cells showed much lower diversity.

CDR3 length: 17 residues. Germline CDR1 is PRHDT and CDR2 is FYEKMQ (reference sequence). Naive CD8+ T cells showed a CD45RO-CCR7+CD27+CD95- phenotype. In the case of this clonotype: The antigen remains undetermined.

All TRB cDNA libraries came from 5' RACE performed with UMI labels. Reprocessing the 5' RACE reads, TCRdb reports a single entry for every CDR3 protein and omits DNA. The sample yields roughly 90,000 distinct CDR3 sequences, of which the top ten take up 1.7%. The clonotype comes from a human donor in good health. Some clones in this sample may be carry-over from other donors' samples. Specimen: naive CXCR3- CD8+ T cells from blood. The subset: CD45RO-CCR7+CD27+CD95- naive CD8+ T cells lacking CXCR3 (TNR3-). The chain has TRBV13 and TRBJ1-3. The CDR3 reads CASTANADIPLENTIYF. The full variable domain, in which reference TRBV13 and TRBJ1-3 provide the parts outside the CDR3, is AAGVIQSPRHLIKEKRETATLKCYPIPRHDTVYWYQQGPGQDPQFLISFYEKMQSDKGSIPDRFSAQQFSDYHSELNMSSLELGDSALYFCASTANADIPLENTIYFGEGSWLTVV.